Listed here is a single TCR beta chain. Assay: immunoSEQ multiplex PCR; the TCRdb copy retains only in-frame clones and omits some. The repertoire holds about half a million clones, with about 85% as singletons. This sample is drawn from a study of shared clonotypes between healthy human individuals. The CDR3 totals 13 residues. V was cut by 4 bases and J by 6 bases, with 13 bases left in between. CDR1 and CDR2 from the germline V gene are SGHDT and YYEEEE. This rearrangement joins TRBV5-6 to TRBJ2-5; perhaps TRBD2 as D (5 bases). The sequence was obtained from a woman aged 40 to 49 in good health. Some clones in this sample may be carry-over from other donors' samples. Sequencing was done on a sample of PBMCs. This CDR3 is CASSPRGGKTQYF. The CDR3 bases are TGTGCCAGCAGCCCTCGGGGTGGAAAGACCCAGTACTTC.